Sequencing of this T cell receptor beta chain was carried out in a study of T cells in Graves' hyperthyroidism and ophthalmopathy. Study-wide findings and caveats: From stable hyperthyroidism, ophthalmopathy was set apart by a 13 V-J model.

Trimming left V 0 bases short and J 3 bases short, with 18 bases between. Germline CDR1 MGHDK, CDR2 SYGVNS. The CDR3 covers 17 residues. RNA transcripts yielded amplified TCR beta CDR3 regions. HTBI primers drove first-round RT-PCR of the TCR CDR3. MiXCR, applied by TCRdb to the multiplex PCR reads, yields one record per CDR3 protein. The sample lists some 510,000 distinct CDR3 sequences; approximately 44% were seen once. Not enrolled were patients with uncontrolled infection, other autoimmune disease, pregnancy or lactation. The diagnoses drew upon clinical symptoms, serum thyroxine and TRAb, thyroid ultrasound and orbital computed tomography. Remarks on this clonotype: The antigen is not known.

This chain uses TRBV25-1 with TRBJ2-7; either TRBD1 or TRBD2 may fit D (6 bases each). This receptor was identified in a young woman with Graves' hyperthyroidism. The specimen sequenced was peripheral blood or thyroid tissue (not recorded which). As DNA, the CDR3 is TGTGCCAGCAGTGAATACGTCTGGGGGGACAAGAGCTACGAGCAGTACTTC. Amino acids: CASSEYVWGDKSYEQYF.